The present T cell receptor (beta chain) was sequenced within a study of T-cell memory formation after mild COVID-19. On the study more broadly: TCR clusters showed largely donor specificity.

TCRdb reprocessed the 5' RACE reads with MiXCR, giving one entry per CDR3 protein. The table lists approximately 450,000 distinct CDR3 sequences, about 18% of them singletons, with more than 9% in the top ten. Germline V gene lookup returns CDR1 MGHRA and CDR2 YSYEKL. The CDR3 has 12 residues. Trimming cost V 0 bases and J 16 bases, with 13 bases left between them. This sequence was found in an adult woman who had mild COVID-19 (a few samples of this study predate the infection). Cell type and time point are not known. This chain uses TRBV4-1 with TRBJ2-1; a possible D gene is TRBD1 (5 bases). Sequenced sample: PBMCs or a T cell subset sorted from them (not recorded which). CDR3 loop: CASSQDRTRKFF. The DNA of the CDR3 is TGCGCCAGCAGCCAAGATAGGACAAGAAAATTCTTC.